The clone carrying this T cell receptor (beta chain) showed up many times. Trimming cost V 5 bases and J 0 bases, with 10 bases left between them. This CDR3 is built from 14 residues. Germline V lookup: CDR1 DFQATT, CDR2 SNEGSKA (reference sequence). The data belong to a study of metastatic and nonmetastatic thyroid tumors. Looking at the study overall: Repertoires from malignant and benign thyroid patients were compared across blood and tumor or nodule tissue.

Until they underwent thyroid surgery, no patient had received any treatment. TCRdb reassembled clones from the PCR reads with MiXCR. Of tens of thousands of clones in the sample, just under 25% are singletons; the top ten hold around 9.6%. V is TRBV20-1 and J is TRBJ2-2; D gene ambiguous. Material: blood. This receptor was obtained from a female donor with papillary thyroid cancer or a benign thyroid nodule (not recorded which). Some clones in this sample may be carry-over from other donors' samples. The CDR3, as DNA: TGCAGTGCTTCCCCCGTCGCGAACACCGGGGAGCTGTTTTTT. Translating it yields CSASPVANTGELFF.